The source of this T cell receptor beta chain is a study of blood T cell repertoires in COVID-19. The wider study: Acute-phase and convalescent COVID-19 samples originated in the United States, Italy and Spain. The analysed material was cDNA or gDNA that came from T cells, B-cell-depleted T cells, or PBMCs.

Original processing methods: Using reference gene primer amplification, nucleated cell counts were estimated. The protocol was immunoSEQ multiplex PCR, while the TCRdb copy is restricted to in-frame clones and leaves out a portion. The V and J calls and clone size were taken over from that table, and D and trimming were inferred from the DNA. The sample consists of approximately 210,000 clones, 86% of them appearing once. With V trimmed by 5 bases and J by 6 bases, 6 bases remained unmatched. This CDR3 has 14 residues. The germline V gene has CDR1 LNHDA and CDR2 SQIVND (reference sequence). Sequencing was done on a sample of peripheral blood. The chain is built from TRBV19 and TRBJ2-7, with TRBD1 matching 11 bases. The clonotype comes from a woman in her sixties or seventies with acute or convalescent COVID-19. The CDR3 coding sequence is TGTGCCAGTAGTCGGACAGGGGGCCTGAGCGAGCAGTACTTC. Its translation: CASSRTGGLSEQYF. Filled out from reference TRBV19 and TRBJ2-7, the complete variable domain reads DGGITQSPKYLFRKEGQNVTLSCEQNLNHDAMYWYRQDPGQGLRLIYYSQIVNDFQKGDIAEGYSVSREKKESFPLTVTSAQKNPTAFYLCASSRTGGLSEQYFGPGTRLTVT.